Listed here are 4 T cell receptor beta chains from one sample, sequenced in a study of T cells in Graves' hyperthyroidism and ophthalmopathy (dated by TCRdb to between 2018 and 2020). The library was generated by multiplex PCR. The sample was run on an Illumina HiSeq 2000. Amplification of TCR beta CDR3 regions was carried out from RNA transcripts. A first-round RT-PCR of the TCR CDR3 used the HTBI primer set with the Qiagen OneStep RT-PCR kit. TCRdb itself trimmed the public reads at Q25 with fastp, ran MiXCR and retained productive beta chains. Identical CDR3 proteins give one entry, which carries the most common genes and DNA. This sample has roughly 300,000 distinct CDR3 sequences in its table, and 18% of those were observed once. The ten largest account for about 53% of the sample. Sample: blood. These receptors were taken from a woman aged 45-65 years with Graves' hyperthyroidism.

CDR3 sequence (DNA): TGCGCCAGCAGCCAAGAGTACTCCTACGAGCAGTACGTC. The encoded protein is CASSQEYSYEQYV. The chain carries TRBV4-1 and TRBJ2-7; D remains ambiguous. Trimming pared 0 bases from V and 0 bases from J, leaving 3 bases between. Germline loops: CDR1 MGHRA, CDR2 YSYEKL. CDR3 length: 13 residues.

This clonotype was observed a few times. This chain links TRBV12-3 or TRBV12-4 with TRBJ1-2; the D gene is possibly TRBD1 (6 bases). The ends were cut back, 3 bases at V and 8 bases at J, with 19 bases in the middle. The length of the CDR3 is 15 residues. The CDR3 nucleotides read TGTGCCAGCAGTTTGGGGACAACCGGGGGTTGGGGCTACACCTTC. Amino acid sequence: CASSLGTTGGWGYTF.

The chain is built from TRBV2 and TRBJ2-1; tentatively, D is TRBD1 or TRBD2 (5 bases each). Germline CDR1 reads SNHLY; CDR2 reads FYNNEI. The CDR3 is 15 residues long. Trimming cost V 3 bases and J 10 bases, with 19 bases left between them. The CDR3 sequence: CASSDRPQFGDEQFF. In nucleotides, the CDR3 is TGTGCCAGCAGTGACCGACCCCAGTTTGGGGACGAGCAGTTCTTC.

The sample holds many counts of this clonotype. The DNA of the CDR3 is TGTGCCAGCAGCTTGGGGGGGAATGCCTATACTGAAGCTTTCTTT. Translation gives CASSLGGNAYTEAFF. This chain uses TRBV5-6 with TRBJ1-1, with TRBD1 as a possible D gene (5 bases). The CDR3 contains 15 residues. CDR1 is SGHDT and CDR2 is YYEEEE in the germline V gene. V was cut by 0 bases and J by 5 bases, with 14 bases left in between. The whole variable domain, remainder taken from reference TRBV5-6 and TRBJ1-1, is DAGVTQSPTHLIKTRGQQVTLRCSPKSGHDTVSWYQQALGQGPQFIFQYYEEEERQRGNFPDRFSGHQFPNYSSELNVNALLLGDSALYLCASSLGGNAYTEAFFGQGTRLTVV.